These 31 T cell receptor beta chains were all obtained from the same sample, sequenced in a study of blood T cell repertoires in COVID-19. This table comes from immunoSEQ multiplex PCR, and its TCRdb copy is limited to in-frame clones, with some not included. The data contain fewer than 150,000 clones, roughly four fifths of them singletons. The sample comprised peripheral blood. The receptors stem from a human donor in a cohort sampled during active COVID-19.

The chain is built from TRBV14 and TRBJ1-1; tentative D call: TRBD1 (5 bases). The CDR3 is made up of 15 amino acids. The germline CDR1 and CDR2 sequences are SGHDN and FVKESK. Trimming took 4 bases from V and 3 from J, leaving 15 bases between them. The CDR3 sequence: CASSPFVTGDTEAFF. The CDR3 nucleotides are TGTGCCAGCAGCCCCTTTGTGACGGGGGACACTGAAGCTTTCTTT.

This chain connects TRBV12-3 or TRBV12-4 to TRBJ2-2; 7 bases are shared with TRBD1. The CDR3 totals 13 residues. V was pared by 2 bases and J by 6 bases, with 0 bases of the junction left unmatched. DNA of the CDR3: TGTGCCAGCAGTTTACAGGGGGCCGGGGAGCTGTTTTTT. This sequence encodes CASSLQGAGELFF.

A few counts support this clone. The chain couples TRBV7-9 to TRBJ1-2, with no clear D. V was trimmed by 2 bases and J by 7 bases, leaving 8 bases between them. Germline V lookup: CDR1 SEHNR, CDR2 FQNEAQ (reference sequence). The CDR3 runs 12 residues. Here the CDR3 DNA reads TGTGCCAGCAGCTTATCGCGGGGTGGCTACACCTTC. Translated: CASSLSRGGYTF.

This chain joins TRBV19 and TRBJ1-5, with D unclear. This CDR3 comprises 15 residues. Germline values: CDR1 LNHDA, CDR2 SQIVND (reference sequence). The ends were cut back, 0 bases at V and 5 bases at J, with 11 bases in the middle. The CDR3 region is CASSIDREKYQPQHF. The CDR3 DNA reads TGTGCCAGTAGTATAGACCGGGAAAAGTATCAGCCCCAGCATTTT.

About this clone itself: Germline is not matched at one junction end, which may reflect a read error. The chain links TRBV7-7 to TRBJ2-3, with 10 bases lining up with TRBD2. CDR3 size: 16 residues. The germline CDR1 and CDR2 sequences are SSHAT and FNYEAQ (reference sequence). In DNA, the CDR3 is TGTGCTAGCAGCTTATTAGCGGGGGGCGCGGCAGATACGCAGTATTTT. This encodes CASSLLAGGAADTQYF.

The J gene is TRBJ2-1, the V gene TRBV6-4, with 7 bases fitting TRBD1. The CDR3 consists of 15 residues. Germline CDR1 reads MRHNA; CDR2 reads SNTAGT. Trimming cost V 4 bases and J 4 bases; bases outside gene matches: 7. In DNA form, the CDR3 reads TGTGCCAGCAGTGCCACGGGACAGAGTTACAATGAGCAGTTCTTC. It codes for CASSATGQSYNEQFF.

This clone appeared a single time. The chain recombines TRBV27 with TRBJ2-1; 8 bases are a match to TRBD1. This CDR3 is 16 amino acids long. With V trimmed by 2 bases and J by 6 bases, 9 bases remained unmatched. The germline V gene has CDR1 MNHEY and CDR2 SMNVEV (reference sequence). The CDR3 bases are TGTGCCAGCAGTTTACGAACGGGGACAGGACTCAATGAGCAGTTCTTC. Encoded protein: CASSLRTGTGLNEQFF.

The chain uses TRBV28 and TRBJ1-4; 8 nucleotides match TRBD1. The CDR3 totals 18 residues. CDR1 and CDR2 from the germline V gene are MDHEN and SYDVKM. V dropped 2 bases and J dropped 5; count of bases not matched to a gene: 13. CDR3 in amino acids: CASSLSGTGLFSNEKLFF. CDR3 bases: TGTGCCAGCAGTTTAAGTGGGACAGGACTGTTTTCGAATGAAAAACTGTTTTTT. Full variable domain (missing parts from reference TRBV28 and TRBJ1-4): DVKVTQSSRYLVKRTGEKVFLECVQDMDHENMFWYRQDPGLGLRLIYFSYDVKMKEKGDIPEGYSVSREKKERFSLILESASTNQTSMYLCASSLSGTGLFSNEKLFFGSGTQLSVL.

The V gene is TRBV29-1, the J gene TRBJ2-5; no reliable D call. Trimming shortened V by 4 bases and J by 2 bases, and 5 bases separated the two germline ends. The V gene's germline CDR1 is SQVTM and CDR2 ANQGSEA. The CDR3 is 11 residues long. CDR3 coding DNA: TGCAGCGTTGTACAGCAAGAGACCCAGTACTTC. The encoded protein is CSVVQQETQYF.

The V and J genes are TRBV7-9 and TRBJ1-5, with a tentative D call TRBD1 (6 bases). CDR3 length: 15 amino acids. Trimming removed 8 bases from V and 6 bases from J, with 20 bases in between. Germline lookup yields CDR1 SEHNR and CDR2 FQNEAQ (reference sequence). The CDR3 bases are TGTGCCAGCGAGAGAGGGGGGGCTGGATCTCAGCCCCAGCATTTT. Amino acid sequence: CASERGGAGSQPQHF.

The chain uses TRBV6-5 and TRBJ1-5, with TRBD1 identical over 9 bases. CDR1 is MNHEY and CDR2 is SVGAGI in the germline V gene. CDR3 length: 15 amino acids. V lost 6 bases, J lost 4 bases, and 7 bases stayed unmatched. In DNA form, the CDR3 reads TGTGCCAGCAGAAAAGAGGGGACAGGGAATCAGCCCCAGCATTTT. It encodes CASRKEGTGNQPQHF.

The J gene is TRBJ1-2, the V gene TRBV29-1; no reliable D call. The CDR3 has 13 amino acids. V was shortened by 2 bases and J by 3 bases, with 10 bases between the two germline ends. Germline V gene lookup returns CDR1 SQVTM and CDR2 ANQGSEA. CDR3 sequence (DNA): TGCAGCGTTGAAAGGCAGCGATACTATGGCTACACCTTC. Amino acids: CSVERQRYYGYTF.

The chain uses TRBV1 and TRBJ2-7; the D call TRBD1 from the table was never checked on the DNA. TRBV1 corresponds to a pseudogene. This CDR3 contains 15 residues. This CDR3 is CTSRRKTRLNKGQYF. DNA for the CDR3: TGCACCAGCAGGCGCAAGACACGGCTTAACAAAGGGCAGTACTTC.

The rearrangement uses TRBV7-2 and TRBJ1-1, with a tentative D call TRBD1 (5 bases). Germline values: CDR1 SGHTA, CDR2 FQGNSA. CDR3 length: 16 residues. Trimming removed 1 base at V and 4 bases at J, with 16 bases between. This chain's CDR3 is CASSLVNGGLGTEAFF. The CDR3 DNA is TGTGCCAGCAGCTTAGTAAATGGGGGGTTAGGCACTGAAGCTTTCTTT.

This chain uses TRBV27 with TRBJ2-2, with 8 bases identical to TRBD1. With V trimmed by 0 bases and J by 5 bases, 11 bases remained unmatched. Germline assignment: CDR1 MNHEY and CDR2 SMNVEV (reference sequence). This CDR3 region has 18 residues. The chain's CDR3 is CASSLSNFQGALTGELFF. CDR3 in DNA: TGTGCCAGCAGTTTATCAAATTTCCAGGGGGCGCTGACCGGGGAGCTGTTTTTT.

The V and J genes are TRBV6-6 and TRBJ2-6, with D tentatively TRBD1 (6 bases). The V and J ends lost 4 bases and 2 bases respectively, with 12 bases between them. This CDR3 comprises 16 residues. Germline V gene data show CDR1 as MNHNY and CDR2 as SVGAGI (reference sequence). For the CDR3, the DNA is TGTGCCAGCAGTTCTGACAGGTTGGCTGGGGCCAACGTCCTGACTTTC. Translation: CASSSDRLAGANVLTF.

This clone was detected once. The chain has TRBV3-1 (or the pseudogene TRBV3-2) and TRBJ1-1; unclear D gene. Germline lookup yields CDR1 LGHDT and CDR2 YNNKEL (reference sequence). The CDR3 has 14 amino acids. V was clipped by 2 bases and J by 5 bases, with 12 bases between them. Here the CDR3 DNA reads TGTGCCAGCAGCCAACCGGAAGGAGGGACTGAAGCTTTCTTT. Encoded protein: CASSQPEGGTEAFF.

The chain joins TRBV10-3 to TRBJ2-2, with 8 bases that match TRBD1. Germline V gene sequence: CDR1 ENHRY, CDR2 SYGVKD. Trimming cost V 2 bases and J 5 bases; bases outside gene matches: 10. The CDR3 runs 17 residues. CDR3 amino acids: CAISEPTQGARTGELFF. As DNA, the CDR3 is TGTGCCATCAGTGAGCCAACCCAGGGGGCGAGGACCGGGGAGCTGTTTTTT.

This clone has a handful of counts. This rearrangement joins TRBV7-2 to TRBJ2-2, with a weak D call TRBD1 (5 bases). The CDR3 covers 16 residues. Trimming cost V 1 base and J 7 bases, with 16 bases left between them. Per germline, CDR1 SGHTA and CDR2 FQGNSA. DNA for the CDR3: TGTGCCAGCAGCTTAGTGGGCCAGGGTTTGGGCGGGGAGCTGTTTTTT. Translation gives CASSLVGQGLGGELFF.

The rearrangement links TRBV21-1 to TRBJ2-7; the DNA was not compared with TRBD2, the D call given in the table. TRBV21-1 is classified as a pseudogene. CDR3 length equals 13 residues. The CDR3 loop reads CASSKALAHEQYF. In DNA, the CDR3 is TGTGCCAGCAGCAAAGCACTAGCTCACGAGCAGTACTTC.

The chain uses TRBV12-2 and TRBJ1-5. TRBV12-2 is deemed a pseudogene. The CDR3 is made up of 18 amino acids. The CDR3 reads CASRLARREQRGNQPQHF. DNA for the CDR3: TGTGCAAGTCGCTTAGCCCGAAGGGAACAGAGGGGCAATCAGCCCCAGCATTTT.

The J gene is TRBJ1-3, the V gene TRBV5-1; tentatively, D is TRBD1 (5 bases). The CDR3 contains 16 residues. Germline V CDR1 and CDR2: SGHRS, YFSETQ. The ends were cut back, 0 bases at V and 1 base at J, with 11 bases in the middle. CDR3 sequence reads: CASSLGVRESGNTIYF. Written as DNA, the CDR3 is TGCGCCAGCAGCTTGGGCGTCAGGGAATCTGGAAACACCATATATTTT.

The chain recombines TRBV24-1 with TRBJ2-3; D possibly corresponds to TRBD1 (6 bases). Trimming took 3 bases from V and 1 from J, leaving 10 bases between them. CDR1 and CDR2 (germline): KGHDR, SFDVKD. This CDR3 is 15 amino acids long. DNA for the CDR3: TGTGCCACCAGTGATACAGGGTTTGGCACAGATACGCAGTATTTT. Translation gives CATSDTGFGTDTQYF.

The CDR3 DNA reads as TGTGCCAGCAGCTTAGCGGGGGGATTAGATACGCAGTATTTT. Encoded protein: CASSLAGGLDTQYF. This rearrangement joins TRBV13 to TRBJ2-3; 7 bases fit TRBD2. This CDR3 is 14 amino acids long. Trimming took 1 base from V and 5 from J; bases not matched to a gene: 3. Germline-derived CDR1 and CDR2 are PRHDT and FYEKMQ (reference sequence).

DNA for the CDR3: TGTGCCAGCAGCTTCGTACTTTACACAGATACGCAGTATTTT. Residues: CASSFVLYTDTQYF. The chain carries TRBV5-5 and TRBJ2-3; D is unresolved. The V gene's germline CDR1 is SGHKS and CDR2 YYEKEE (reference sequence). V dropped 2 bases and J dropped 2 bases, with 9 bases sitting between them. The CDR3 runs 14 residues.

J is TRBJ1-2 and V is TRBV19; 10 bases align to TRBD1. Germline V lookup: CDR1 LNHDA, CDR2 SQIVND (reference sequence). This CDR3 comprises 11 residues. After removal of 11 bases from V and 8 bases from J, the junction contained 5 bases not matched to a gene. The CDR3 DNA reads as TGTGCCGCCGGGACAGGGGACGGCTACACCTTC. Protein: CAAGTGDGYTF.

CDR3 bases: TGTGCCAGCAGTTACGACAGATCTAACTATGGCTACACCTTC. This codes for CASSYDRSNYGYTF. The chain joins TRBV6-6 to TRBJ1-2, with D tentatively TRBD1 (5 bases). Germline-derived CDR1 and CDR2 are MNHNY and SVGAGI (reference sequence). This CDR3 has 14 residues. V was cut by 2 bases and J by 0 bases, with 7 bases left in between.

This chain joins TRBV7-9 and TRBJ2-7; TRBD1 agrees at 10 bases. Germline assignment: CDR1 SEHNR and CDR2 FQNEAQ (reference sequence). This CDR3 comprises 15 residues. With V trimmed by 1 base and J by 4 bases, 4 bases remained unmatched. In DNA, the CDR3 is TGTGCCAGCAGCTTAGTGGTGGGACAGGGGTACGAGCAGTACTTC. This translates into CASSLVVGQGYEQYF.

This chain connects TRBV7-2 to TRBJ2-1, with D possibly TRBD2 on 6 matching bases. CDR1 and CDR2 from the germline V gene are SGHTA and FQGNSA. This CDR3 is built from 15 residues. Trimming left V 1 base short and J 3 bases short, with 10 bases between. The CDR3 is CASSLVAENYNEQFF. DNA for the CDR3: TGTGCCAGCAGCTTAGTAGCGGAGAACTACAATGAGCAGTTCTTC.

This clone appeared once. The CDR3 sequence: CASNLDRGRETQYF. Here the CDR3 DNA reads TGTGCCAGCAACCTGGACAGGGGAAGGGAGACCCAGTACTTC. The chain employs TRBV11-3 and TRBJ2-5; 9 positions agree with TRBD1. Germline-derived CDR1 and CDR2 are SGHNT and YENEEA. The ends lost 7 bases at V and 5 bases at J; junction bases unmatched: 8. This CDR3 comprises 14 residues.

This chain connects TRBV19 to TRBJ1-2; 8 bases agree with TRBD1. J lost 2 bases, V lost 2 bases, and 4 bases had no gene match. The CDR3 length is 15 residues. Germline assignment: CDR1 LNHDA and CDR2 SQIVND (reference sequence). The CDR3 DNA reads as TGTGCCAGTAGTATATTTACAGGGGGAAACTATGGCTACACCTTC. This gives the protein CASSIFTGGNYGYTF.